This entry concerns a single T cell receptor (beta chain). Distinct nucleotide sequences in the sample also encode this CDR3. Trimming cost V 6 bases and J 3 bases, with 14 bases left between them. The CDR3 extends over 14 amino acids. Germline CDR1 is KGHSH and CDR2 is LQKENI. The sample originates from a study of blood T cell repertoires in COVID-19. The overall study: Collection of acute and convalescent COVID-19 samples took place in the United States, Italy and Spain. Nucleic acid was either cDNA or gDNA, and it came from T cells, B-cell-depleted T cells, or PBMCs.

In the source study's methods: Amplification of reference gene primers was used by the study to estimate nucleated cell counts. Sequencing used immunoSEQ multiplex PCR; TCRdb keeps in-frame clones, though not all of them. V, J and clone size derive from that table, while D and trimming were established from the DNA sequence. The sample contains fewer than 110,000 clones, 84% of which appear only once. This receptor was identified in a human donor in a cohort sampled during active or convalescent COVID-19. J is TRBJ1-1 and V is TRBV18; possibly TRBD1 for D (6 bases). Sequenced input: peripheral blood. The chain's CDR3 is CASSPGGGHTEAFF. CDR3 bases: TGTGCCAGCTCCCCGGGAGGGGGGCACACTGAAGCTTTCTTT. The full variable domain, with the rest looked up from reference TRBV18 and TRBJ1-1, is NAGVMQNPRHLVRRRGQEARLRCSPMKGHSHVYWYRQLPEEGLKFMVYLQKENIIDESGMPKERFSAEFPKEGPSILRIQQVVRGDSAAYFCASSPGGGHTEAFFGQGTRLTVV.